This TCR beta chain was recorded in a study of CD8+CD57+ T cells in acquired aplastic anemia. The sample holds many counts of this clonotype. The antigen remains unidentified. Whole-study findings and limits: Both patients and controls carried the same twenty-nine CD8+ CDR3 sequences.

By flow cytometry, patients selected for sequencing had shown an expansion of CD8+CD57+ cells. Blood sampling was performed on the patients, and none of them had received therapy by then. The TCR beta profiling, which covered VDJ combination and CDR3 sequence, was carried out using genomic DNA as the template. One entry per CDR3 protein results from TCRdb running MiXCR on the reads. The sample has hundreds of thousands of distinct CDR3 sequences, over 25% seen once. Germline V gene lookup returns CDR1 SGHVS and CDR2 FQNEAQ. This CDR3 comprises 15 residues. V was shortened by 5 bases and J by 8 bases, with 19 bases between the two germline ends.

Sequenced sample: sorted CD4+, CD8+, or CD8+CD57+ T cells (not recorded which) from PBMCs. This TCR was recovered from a human donor with aplastic anemia. This chain joins TRBV7-8 and TRBJ2-4; D unresolved. This CDR3 reads CASSVGQSVGHIQYF. The CDR3 coding sequence is TGTGCCAGCAGCGTAGGGCAATCTGTTGGCCACATTCAGTACTTC.